These T cell receptor beta chains were read from a single sample in a study of blood T cells in healthy people across ages. MiXCR, applied by TCRdb to the 5' RACE reads, yields one record per CDR3 protein. The sample has about 1.5 million distinct CDR3 sequences, around two fifths seen once. Sequencing was carried out using blood. These TCRs come from a woman younger than 35 in good health. CDR3s include the opening cysteine and the closing phenylalanine or tryptophan. Each record gives: V gene, D gene, clone size, J gene, CDR3 DNA, CDR3 protein. D genes are given only for firm matches. The listing skips clone size in some rows; elsewhere it reads once, few, many or a size class.

>TRBV4-1|TRBD1|NA|TRBJ2-3
TGCGCCAGCAGCCACGACAGGGCCCGGGGAGAAACGCAGTATTTT
CASSHDRARGETQYF
>TRBV4-1|TRBD1|many|TRBJ1-6
TGCGCCAGCAGCCAAGATGTGCAGGGGACAGGCTTATCACCCCTCCACTTT
CASSQDVQGTGLSPLHF
>TRBV7-7|TRBD2|NA|TRBJ2-1
TGTGCCAGCAGCCCGCGCCCTCCGGGACTAGCGGTGTACAATGAGCAGTTCTTC
CASSPRPPGLAVYNEQFF
>TRBV3-1|TRBD2|few|TRBJ2-1
TGTGCCAGCAGCCAAGGGGAGGGCCCCTACAATGAGCAGTTCTTC
CASSQGEGPYNEQFF
>TRBV27|TRBD1|few|TRBJ2-1
TGTGCCAGCCGAGCCCGGGACAGGGAGGATGAGCAGTTCTTC
CASRARDREDEQFF
>TRBV7-9|TRBD1|NA|TRBJ1-1
TGTGCCACCCTACTATGGACAGGGATGAACACTGAAGCTTTCTTT
CATLLWTGMNTEAFF
>TRBV6-6|NA|NA|TRBJ2-4
TGTGCCAGCATTCCCGGGGGTAAAAACATTCAGTACTTC
CASIPGGKNIQYF
>TRBV7-2|NA|NA|TRBJ2-3
TGTGCCAGCAGCAAACCCCTGGGCGAGGGCACAGATACGCAGTATTTT
CASSKPLGEGTDTQYF
>TRBV5-5|NA|few|TRBJ2-3
TGTGCCAGCAGCTTGGCGGTGTCGCTTAGCACAGATACGCAGTATTTT
CASSLAVSLSTDTQYF
>TRBV7-2|TRBD2|NA|TRBJ2-1
TGTGCCAGCACCCCCAGGGTGGCTAGCGGCCTCCTATACAATGAGCAGTTCTTC
CASTPRVASGLLYNEQFF
>TRBV6-6|TRBD1|few|TRBJ1-2
TGTGCCAGCAGTAAGGACAGGGGAGGCCCCTATGGCTACACCTTC
CASSKDRGGPYGYTF
>TRBV20-1|NA|NA|TRBJ2-7
TGCAGTGCTATCGACACCTACGAGCAGTACTTC
CSAIDTYEQYF
>TRBV5-6|NA|NA|TRBJ2-4
TGTGCCAGCAGCTTAGGCCTCCTGAAAAACATTCAGTACTTC
CASSLGLLKNIQYF
>TRBV7-7|NA|few|TRBJ2-5
TGTGCTAGCAGCTTGGTGCAGACGGCAGAGACCCAGTACTTC
CASSLVQTAETQYF
>TRBV5-1|TRBD2|NA|TRBJ2-6
TGCGCCAGCAGCCGGGGGACTAGCGGGAGTGACTATGGGGCCAACGTCCTGACTTTC
CASSRGTSGSDYGANVLTF
>TRBV7-4|NA|NA|TRBJ2-5
TGTGCCAGCAGCTTATCGGCCCGACCCTCTTGTCCGGAGCAGTACTTC
CASSLSARPSCPEQYF
>TRBV5-1|TRBD2|NA|TRBJ2-1
TGCGCCAGCAGCCCGGGACTAGCGGGAGGGCCTTCCTATTATACTGAGCAGTTCTTC
CASSPGLAGGPSYYTEQFF
>TRBV29-1|NA|many|TRBJ1-1
TGCAGCGTTGAGGCCGCGATGAACACTGAAGCTTTCTTT
CSVEAAMNTEAFF
>TRBV27|NA|few|TRBJ2-5
TGTGCCAGCAGTCCGAGGGACACAGCCCAAGAGACCCAGTACTTC
CASSPRDTAQETQYF
>TRBV5-1|NA|NA|TRBJ2-2
TGCGCCAGCAGCTTGGGTGCTCAAAACACCGGGGAGCTGTTTTTT
CASSLGAQNTGELFF
>TRBV7-2|NA|few|TRBJ1-5
TGTGCCAGCAGCTTTGGGGACACAGATAGCAATCAGCCCCAGCATTTT
CASSFGDTDSNQPQHF
>TRBV27|TRBD1|NA|TRBJ1-2
TGTGCCAGCAGTTCCTACCTCACCGACAGGGGCGTAAACTATGGCTACACCTTC
CASSSYLTDRGVNYGYTF
>TRBV27|TRBD1|few|TRBJ1-2
TGTGCCAGCAAAATGGGGACAGGCTATGGCTACACCTTC
CASKMGTGYGYTF
>TRBV24-1|NA|NA|TRBJ1-4
TGTGCCACCAGTGACGGGACTAATGAAAAACTGTTTTTT
CATSDGTNEKLFF